The 21 T cell receptor beta chains listed next were all sequenced from one sample in a study of OX40 agonist ivuxolimab in advanced cancers. Some clones are missing from TCRdb's copy, which holds only in-frame ones; the method was immunoSEQ multiplex PCR. The profile shows approximately 86,000 clones, 90% to 95% of them singletons. The specimen comprised CD4+ or CD8+ T cells sorted from blood, sampled in a trial of the OX40 agonist ivuxolimab. These receptors came from an adult with an advanced solid tumor such as melanoma, head and neck, liver or kidney cancer.

This chain links TRBV2 with TRBJ1-5; D uncertain. The germline V gene encodes CDR1 SNHLY and CDR2 FYNNEI. The V and J ends lost 5 bases and 1 base respectively, with 9 bases between them. This CDR3 comprises 14 residues. CDR3: CASSREGSNQPQHF. The CDR3 DNA sequence: TGTGCCAGCAGTAGAGAAGGGAGCAATCAGCCCCAGCATTTT.

This chain uses TRBV30 with TRBJ2-3; D is ambiguous. CDR1 is GTSNPN and CDR2 is SVGIG in the germline V gene (reference sequence). The V and J ends lost 3 bases and 0 bases respectively, with 7 bases between them. The CDR3 contains 13 residues. The CDR3 nucleotides are TGTGCCTGGAGCACAGTTAGCACAGATACGCAGTATTTT. Translation: CAWSTVSTDTQYF. The whole variable domain, filled in from reference TRBV30 and TRBJ2-3, reads SQTIHQWPATLVQPVGSPLSLECTVEGTSNPNLYWYRQAAGRGLQLLFYSVGIGQISSEVPQNLSASRPQDRQFILSSKKLLLSDSGFYLCAWSTVSTDTQYFGPGTRLTVL.

This sequence joins TRBV5-1 and TRBJ2-1; 12 positions match TRBD2. Germline V gene lookup returns CDR1 SGHRS and CDR2 YFSETQ. V gave up 3 bases and J gave up 7 bases; unmatched junction bases: 20. This CDR3 is built from 20 residues. Written as DNA, the CDR3 is TGCGCCAGCAGCTCGCGGGGACTAGCGGGCCTATTATCCAAAAATAATGAGCAGTTCTTC. Protein sequence: CASSSRGLAGLLSKNNEQFF.

This clone was seen once. In DNA, the CDR3 is TGTGCCACCAGCAGGGCCGGGACAGGGATGCTAGCCAAAAACATTCAGTACTTC. Its protein product is CATSRAGTGMLAKNIQYF. This chain connects TRBV15 to TRBJ2-4; TRBD1 aligns across 9 bases. The V gene end was trimmed by 3 bases and the J gene end by 0 bases; junction bases not matched to a gene: 9. CDR1 and CDR2 from the germline V gene are LNHNV and YYDKDF (reference sequence). The CDR3 is 18 residues long.

The chain links TRBV30 to TRBJ2-5, with 12 bases lining up with TRBD2. V shed 4 bases, J shed 7 bases, and the junction held 28 bases outside the gene matches. The CDR3 has 21 amino acids. The germline V gene has CDR1 GTSNPN and CDR2 SVGIG (reference sequence). CDR3 in amino acids: CAWNSGQARASGRAGLGTQYF. The DNA of the CDR3 is TGTGCCTGGAATTCTGGCCAGGCCAGGGCTAGCGGGAGGGCCGGGTTGGGGACCCAGTACTTC.

In its sample, this clone was seen a few times. This chain connects TRBV6-5 to TRBJ2-5; the match to TRBD1 covers 7 bases. The CDR3 loop spans 15 amino acids. Germline assignment: CDR1 MNHEY and CDR2 SVGAGI. J was trimmed by 4 bases and V by 0 bases; bases with no gene match: 5. The CDR3 DNA sequence: TGTGCCAGCAGTTACTCTAGGACAGGCATAGAGACCCAGTACTTC. Translation: CASSYSRTGIETQYF.

The gene calls are TRBV30 and TRBJ2-3; D is possibly TRBD2 (6 bases). Trimming shortened V by 1 base and J by 1 base, and 12 bases separated the two germline ends. This CDR3 is 15 amino acids long. Looked up from germline, CDR1 is GTSNPN and CDR2 is SVGIG (reference sequence). The CDR3 DNA reads as TGTGCCTGGAGTGCCGGGACTCACCGCACAGATACGCAGTATTTT. Amino acids: CAWSAGTHRTDTQYF.

The chain recombines TRBV6-6 with TRBJ2-7, with D perhaps assigned TRBD1 or TRBD2 (5 bases each). The CDR3 length is 14 residues. CDR1 is MNHNY and CDR2 is SVGAGI in the germline V gene (reference sequence). The V end lost 0 bases, the J end lost 9 bases, and 15 bases lay between the germline ends. CDR3 DNA: TGTGCCAGCAGTTACTCGGGCGAGGGGTCAGGGCAGTACTTC. Protein: CASSYSGEGSGQYF.

The genes are TRBV4-1 and TRBJ1-1; the D gene is possibly TRBD1 (6 bases). Trimming removed 2 bases from V and 2 bases from J, with 12 bases in between. Per germline, CDR1 MGHRA and CDR2 YSYEKL. This CDR3 spans 15 amino acids. The CDR3 coding sequence is TGCGCCAGCAGCCAACTCTTGGACAGAAACACTGAAGCTTTCTTT. As protein: CASSQLLDRNTEAFF.

The genes are TRBV29-1 and TRBJ2-1; a weak D match, TRBD1 (6 bases). In germline, CDR1 is SQVTM, CDR2 ANQGSEA. There are 14 residues in the CDR3. Trimming removed 4 bases from V and 6 bases from J, with 16 bases in between. CDR3 sequence: CSVVLWTVSNEQFF. Written as DNA, the CDR3 is TGCAGCGTTGTCCTTTGGACAGTGAGCAATGAGCAGTTCTTC.

V is TRBV5-1 and J is TRBJ2-5, with 9 bases lining up with TRBD1. CDR1 and CDR2 (germline): SGHRS, YFSETQ. J gave up 5 bases and V 0 bases, and 8 bases lay outside the gene matches. CDR3 length: 16 amino acids. CDR3 sequence reads: CASSLGQGGLGETQYF. The DNA for the CDR3 is TGCGCCAGCAGCTTGGGACAGGGGGGACTGGGGGAGACCCAGTACTTC.

In this sample, this clone turned up once. The chain couples TRBV4-2 to TRBJ2-1, with unresolved D. Germline values: CDR1 LGHNA, CDR2 YNFKEQ. Between the trimmed V and J ends, which lost 0 bases and 4 bases, there was a span of 16 bases. This CDR3 has 17 residues. The CDR3 loop is CASSQDLLVFNYNEQFF. In nucleotides, the CDR3 is TGTGCCAGCAGCCAAGATCTTCTAGTGTTTAATTACAATGAGCAGTTCTTC.

The J gene is TRBJ1-1, the V gene TRBV18, with a tentative D call TRBD1 (5 bases). This CDR3 has 14 residues. Looked up from germline, CDR1 is KGHSH and CDR2 is LQKENI. Trimming pared 0 bases from V and 5 bases from J, leaving 10 bases between. In DNA, the CDR3 is TGTGCCAGCTCACCACCGCCGGAGGGGACTGAAGCTTTCTTT. This encodes CASSPPPEGTEAFF.

The CDR3 nucleotides read TGTGCCAGCAGTTACTTTCCGGGACGGAACTACGAGCAGTACTTC. Protein sequence: CASSYFPGRNYEQYF. V gene TRBV6-6 combines with J gene TRBJ2-7; D may match TRBD1 or TRBD2 (5 bases each). Germline V gene sequence: CDR1 MNHNY, CDR2 SVGAGI (reference sequence). The V gene lost 1 base and the J gene lost 3 bases, with 13 bases spanning the gap. This CDR3 is 15 amino acids long.

CDR3 protein: CASSLRGFLTDTQYF. The CDR3 DNA reads as TGTGCCAGCAGCTTAAGGGGATTCCTCACAGATACGCAGTATTTT. V usage is TRBV7-9 and J usage is TRBJ2-3, with D maybe TRBD1 (5 bases). The CDR3 consists of 15 residues. Deletions cut 2 bases from V and 2 bases from J, with 11 bases between. Per germline, CDR1 SEHNR and CDR2 FQNEAQ (reference sequence).

CDR3 nucleotides: TGCAGCGTTTCCCCCGAAATAAACAATGAGCAGTTCTTC. Protein product: CSVSPEINNEQFF. This chain uses TRBV29-1 with TRBJ2-1; no definite D call. Germline V CDR1 and CDR2: SQVTM, ANQGSEA. V gave up 5 bases and J gave up 5 bases, with 13 bases separating them. This CDR3 has 13 residues.

The genes are TRBV6-5 and TRBJ1-2; 10 bases map to TRBD1. V shed 5 bases, J shed 6 bases, and the junction held 9 bases outside the gene matches. This CDR3 comprises 15 residues. Germline V gene data show CDR1 as MNHEY and CDR2 as SVGAGI. The CDR3 nucleotides are TGTGCCAGCAGTCCATCCGGGACAGGGGTGGATGGCTACACCTTC. It codes for CASSPSGTGVDGYTF.

The chain couples TRBV28 to TRBJ1-2; D call uncertain. The V gene lost 10 bases and the J gene lost 2 bases, with 8 bases spanning the gap. CDR3 length equals 11 residues. Per germline, CDR1 MDHEN and CDR2 SYDVKM. The CDR3 nucleotides read TGTGCCATCGGGCAGAACTATGGCTACACCTTC. It yields the protein CAIGQNYGYTF.

CDR3 amino acids: CASSSTGMDEKLFF. The CDR3 region has the DNA TGTGCCAGCAGTAGTACAGGGATGGATGAAAAACTGTTTTTT. The J gene is TRBJ1-4, the V gene TRBV28, with D possibly TRBD1 on 6 matching bases. V lost 5 bases to trimming and J lost 6 bases, with 13 bases between them. Per germline, CDR1 MDHEN and CDR2 SYDVKM. The CDR3 loop spans 14 amino acids. Based on the CDR3 plus reference TRBV28 and TRBJ1-4, the full variable domain is DVKVTQSSRYLVKRTGEKVFLECVQDMDHENMFWYRQDPGLGLRLIYFSYDVKMKEKGDIPEGYSVSREKKERFSLILESASTNQTSMYLCASSSTGMDEKLFFGSGTQLSVL.

The V gene is TRBV4-1, the J gene TRBJ2-5; 9 positions agree with TRBD2. Per germline, CDR1 MGHRA and CDR2 YSYEKL. The CDR3 covers 15 residues. The V and J ends lost 4 bases and 3 bases, in that order; junction bases with no gene match: 6. The CDR3 loop reads CASSRGGLAKETQYF. CDR3 DNA sequence: TGCGCCAGCAGCCGGGGAGGACTAGCGAAAGAGACCCAGTACTTC.

The chain uses TRBV11-3 and TRBJ1-6, with no clear D. Trimming removed 5 bases from V and 3 bases from J, with 5 bases in between. Germline V gene data show CDR1 as SGHNT and CDR2 as YENEEA. The CDR3 has 13 residues. CDR3: CASSGVYNSPLHF. The CDR3 DNA reads as TGTGCCAGCAGCGGCGTCTATAATTCACCCCTCCACTTT.